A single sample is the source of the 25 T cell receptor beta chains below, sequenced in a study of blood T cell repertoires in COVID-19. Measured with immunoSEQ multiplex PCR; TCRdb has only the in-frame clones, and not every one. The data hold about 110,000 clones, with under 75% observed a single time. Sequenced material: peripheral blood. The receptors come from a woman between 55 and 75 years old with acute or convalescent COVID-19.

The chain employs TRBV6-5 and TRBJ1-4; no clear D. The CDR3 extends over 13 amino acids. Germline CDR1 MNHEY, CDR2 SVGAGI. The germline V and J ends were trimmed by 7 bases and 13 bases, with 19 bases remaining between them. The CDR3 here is CASTRLEGGGLFF. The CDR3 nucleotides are TGTGCCAGCACCCGCCTGGAGGGCGGTGGACTGTTTTTT.

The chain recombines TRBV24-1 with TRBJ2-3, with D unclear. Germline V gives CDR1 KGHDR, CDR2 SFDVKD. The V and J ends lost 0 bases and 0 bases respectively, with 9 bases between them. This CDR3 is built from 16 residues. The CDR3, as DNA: TGTGCCACCAGTGATTTGCCAGGTCGAAGCACAGATACGCAGTATTTT. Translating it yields CATSDLPGRSTDTQYF.

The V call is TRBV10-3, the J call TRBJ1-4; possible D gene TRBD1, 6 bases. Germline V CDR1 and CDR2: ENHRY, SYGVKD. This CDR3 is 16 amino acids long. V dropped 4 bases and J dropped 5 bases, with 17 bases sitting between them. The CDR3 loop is CAISGTPGQVNEKLFF. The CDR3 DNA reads TGTGCCATCAGTGGGACACCGGGACAAGTAAATGAAAAACTGTTTTTT.

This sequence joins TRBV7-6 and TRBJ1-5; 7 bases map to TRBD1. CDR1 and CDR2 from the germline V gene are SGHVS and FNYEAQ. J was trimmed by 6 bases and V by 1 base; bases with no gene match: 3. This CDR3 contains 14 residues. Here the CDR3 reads CASSLDRGSQPQHF. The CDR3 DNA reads TGTGCCAGCAGCTTAGACAGGGGAAGTCAGCCCCAGCATTTT.

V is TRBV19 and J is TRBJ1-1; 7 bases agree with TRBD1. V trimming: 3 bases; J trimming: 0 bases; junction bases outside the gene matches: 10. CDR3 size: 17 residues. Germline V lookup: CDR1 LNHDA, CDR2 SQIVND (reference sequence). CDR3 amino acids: CASSMKSSGGLNTEAFF. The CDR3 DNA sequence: TGTGCCAGTAGTATGAAGAGCTCAGGGGGGTTGAACACTGAAGCTTTCTTT.

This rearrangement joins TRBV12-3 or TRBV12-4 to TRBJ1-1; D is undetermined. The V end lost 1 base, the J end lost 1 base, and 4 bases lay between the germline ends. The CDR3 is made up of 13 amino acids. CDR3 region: CASSLGANTEAFF. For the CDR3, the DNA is TGTGCCAGCAGTTTAGGGGCGAACACTGAAGCTTTCTTT.

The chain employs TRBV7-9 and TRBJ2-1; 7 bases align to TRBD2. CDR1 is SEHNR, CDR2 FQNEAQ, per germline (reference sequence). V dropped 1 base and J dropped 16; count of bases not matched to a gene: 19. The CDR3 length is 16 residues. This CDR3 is CASSLGDLALAYSPFF. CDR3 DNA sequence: TGTGCCAGCAGCTTAGGGGACCTAGCACTAGCGTATTCCCCCTTCTTC.

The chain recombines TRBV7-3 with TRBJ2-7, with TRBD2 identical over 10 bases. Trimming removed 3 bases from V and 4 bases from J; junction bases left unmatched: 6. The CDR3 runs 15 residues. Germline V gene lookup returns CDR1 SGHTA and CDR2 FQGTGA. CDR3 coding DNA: TGTGCCAGCAGCTTTACAGCGGGGGGGCGGTACGAGCAGTACTTC. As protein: CASSFTAGGRYEQYF.

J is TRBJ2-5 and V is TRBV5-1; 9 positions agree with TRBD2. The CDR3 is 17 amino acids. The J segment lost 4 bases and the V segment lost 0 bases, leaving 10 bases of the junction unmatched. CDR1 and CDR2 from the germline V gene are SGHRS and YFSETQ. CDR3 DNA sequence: TGCGCCAGCAGCTTGGACCCTGAGCGGGGGGTCGGAGAGACCCAGTACTTC. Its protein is CASSLDPERGVGETQYF.

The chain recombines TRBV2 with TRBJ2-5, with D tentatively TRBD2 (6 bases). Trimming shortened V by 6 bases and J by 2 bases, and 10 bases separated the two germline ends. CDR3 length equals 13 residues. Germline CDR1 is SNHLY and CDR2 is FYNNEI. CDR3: CASRTGLQETQYF. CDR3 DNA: TGTGCCAGCAGAACCGGACTACAAGAGACCCAGTACTTC.

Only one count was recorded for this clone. The CDR3 is CASGQSGANVLTF. The CDR3, as DNA: TGTGCCAGTGGGCAATCTGGGGCCAACGTCCTGACTTTC. This chain uses TRBV19 with TRBJ2-6; D ambiguous. Germline V gives CDR1 LNHDA, CDR2 SQIVND (reference sequence). The CDR3 covers 13 residues. Trimming took 8 bases from V and 1 from J, leaving 6 bases between them. Full variable domain (rest looked up from reference TRBV19 and TRBJ2-6): DGGITQSPKYLFRKEGQNVTLSCEQNLNHDAMYWYRQDPGQGLRLIYYSQIVNDFQKGDIAEGYSVSREKKESFPLTVTSAQKNPTAFYLCASGQSGANVLTFGAGSRLTVL.

CDR3 nucleotides: TGTGCCAGCAGTCTCGGGACAGGGGTTTACAATGAGCAGTTCTTC. It is translated as CASSLGTGVYNEQFF. This rearrangement joins TRBV28 to TRBJ2-1; the match to TRBD1 covers 10 bases. J lost 4 bases, V lost 5 bases, and 5 bases had no gene match. The CDR3 covers 15 residues. Germline V gives CDR1 MDHEN, CDR2 SYDVKM.

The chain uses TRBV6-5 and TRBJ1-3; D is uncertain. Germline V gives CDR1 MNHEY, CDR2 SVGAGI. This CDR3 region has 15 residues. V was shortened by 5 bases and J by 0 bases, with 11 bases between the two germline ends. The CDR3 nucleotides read TGTGCCAGCAGTCAGCGACTGGACTCTGGAAACACCATATATTTT. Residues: CASSQRLDSGNTIYF.

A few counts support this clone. This CDR3 reads CASSLWSNTEAFF. The CDR3 region has the DNA TGTGCCAGCAGTTTATGGAGTAACACTGAAGCTTTCTTT. V usage is TRBV12-3 or TRBV12-4 and J usage is TRBJ1-1, with no clear D. The V gene lost 2 bases and the J gene lost 2 bases, with 6 bases spanning the gap. This CDR3 comprises 13 residues.

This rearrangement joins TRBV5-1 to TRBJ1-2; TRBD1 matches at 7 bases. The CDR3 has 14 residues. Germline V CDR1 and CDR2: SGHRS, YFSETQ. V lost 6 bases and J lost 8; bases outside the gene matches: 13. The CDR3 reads CASNLNQGQLGYTF. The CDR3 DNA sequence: TGCGCCAGCAACCTTAATCAGGGACAGTTAGGCTACACCTTC.

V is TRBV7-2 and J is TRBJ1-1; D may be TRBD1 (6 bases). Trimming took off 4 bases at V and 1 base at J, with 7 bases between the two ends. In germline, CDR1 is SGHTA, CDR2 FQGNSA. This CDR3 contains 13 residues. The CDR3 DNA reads TGTGCCAGCAGCTCGACAGGGAACACTGAAGCTTTCTTT. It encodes CASSSTGNTEAFF.

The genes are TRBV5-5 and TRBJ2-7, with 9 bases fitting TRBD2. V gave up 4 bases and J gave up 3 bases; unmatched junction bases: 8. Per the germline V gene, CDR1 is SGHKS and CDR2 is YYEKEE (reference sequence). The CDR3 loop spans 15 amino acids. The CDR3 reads CASSRGGVGNYEQYF. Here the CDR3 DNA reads TGTGCCAGCAGCCGCGGGGGGGTTGGAAACTACGAGCAGTACTTC.

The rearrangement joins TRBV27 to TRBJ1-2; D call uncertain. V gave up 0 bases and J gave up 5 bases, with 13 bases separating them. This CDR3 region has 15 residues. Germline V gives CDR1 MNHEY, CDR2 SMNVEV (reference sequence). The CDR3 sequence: CASSLSPGEWYGYTF. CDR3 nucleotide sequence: TGTGCCAGCAGTTTATCGCCGGGAGAATGGTATGGCTACACCTTC.

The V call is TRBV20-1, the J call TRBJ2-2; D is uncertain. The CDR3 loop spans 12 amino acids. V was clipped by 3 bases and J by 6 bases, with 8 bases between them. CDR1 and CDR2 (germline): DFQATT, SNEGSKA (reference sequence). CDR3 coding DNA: TGCAGTGCTAGTATTTCGGCCGGGGAGCTGTTTTTT. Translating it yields CSASISAGELFF.

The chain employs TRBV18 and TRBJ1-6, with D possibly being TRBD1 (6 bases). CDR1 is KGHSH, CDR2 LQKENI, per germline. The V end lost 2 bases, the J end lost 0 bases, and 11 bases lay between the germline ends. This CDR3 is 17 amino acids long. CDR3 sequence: CASSPYETGSYNSPLHF. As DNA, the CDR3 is TGTGCCAGCTCACCATATGAGACAGGCTCCTATAATTCACCCCTCCACTTT.

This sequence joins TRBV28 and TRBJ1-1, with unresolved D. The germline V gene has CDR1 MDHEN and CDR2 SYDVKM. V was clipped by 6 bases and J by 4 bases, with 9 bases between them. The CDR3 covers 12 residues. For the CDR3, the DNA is TGTGCCAGCAGGCAGGCCCCCACTGAAGCTTTCTTT. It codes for CASRQAPTEAFF.

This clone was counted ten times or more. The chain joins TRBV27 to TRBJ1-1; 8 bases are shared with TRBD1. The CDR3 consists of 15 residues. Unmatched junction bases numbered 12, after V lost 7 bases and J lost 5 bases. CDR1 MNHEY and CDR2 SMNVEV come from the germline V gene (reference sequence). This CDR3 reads CASIPDRGPSTEAFF. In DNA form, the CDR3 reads TGTGCCAGCATCCCCGACAGGGGCCCTAGTACTGAAGCTTTCTTT.

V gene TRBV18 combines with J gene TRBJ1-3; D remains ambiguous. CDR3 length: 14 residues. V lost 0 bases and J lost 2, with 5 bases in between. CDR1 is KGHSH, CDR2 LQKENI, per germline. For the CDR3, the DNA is TGTGCCAGCTCACCACCCTTTACTGGAAACACCATATATTTT. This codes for CASSPPFTGNTIYF.

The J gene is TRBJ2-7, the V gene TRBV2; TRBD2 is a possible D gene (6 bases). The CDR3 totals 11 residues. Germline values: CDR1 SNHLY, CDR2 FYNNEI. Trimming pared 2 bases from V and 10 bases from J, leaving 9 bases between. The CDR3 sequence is CASSEWDLQYF. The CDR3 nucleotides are TGTGCCAGCAGTGAATGGGACTTACAGTACTTC.

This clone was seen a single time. CDR3 amino acids: CASSLAPGLSYEQYF. The CDR3 DNA is TGTGCCAGCAGCTTAGCCCCAGGCCTCTCCTACGAGCAGTACTTC. The gene calls are TRBV7-8 and TRBJ2-7; D is unresolved. Trimming left V 0 bases short and J 0 bases short, with 9 bases between. Germline loops: CDR1 SGHVS, CDR2 FQNEAQ. This CDR3 has 15 amino acids.